The clone carrying this T cell receptor (beta chain) was detected only a few times. Its antigen is currently unknown. Execution of the assay was at deep level. The method was immunoSEQ multiplex PCR; TCRdb's version includes in-frame clones alone and lacks a portion of them. The sample consists of around 1 million clones, approximately 80% of them appearing once. This entry comes from a study of shared clonotypes between healthy human individuals. Whole-study findings and limits: Estimated clonotype richness was generally higher in naive than memory subsets.

Sequencing was done on a sample of memory CD4+ T cells sorted from blood. The subset here: CD45RA-negative fraction. The sequence derives from a man younger than 30 in good health.

The CDR3 here is CASSLTSGGTYREQFF. DNA for the CDR3: TGCGCCAGCAGCTTGACTAGCGGGGGGACTTACCGTGAGCAGTTCTTC. This rearrangement joins TRBV5-1 to TRBJ2-1; 12 positions agree with TRBD2. CDR1 SGHRS and CDR2 YFSETQ come from the germline V gene. There are 16 residues in the CDR3. After removal of 1 base from V and 9 bases from J, the junction contained 8 bases not matched to a gene.